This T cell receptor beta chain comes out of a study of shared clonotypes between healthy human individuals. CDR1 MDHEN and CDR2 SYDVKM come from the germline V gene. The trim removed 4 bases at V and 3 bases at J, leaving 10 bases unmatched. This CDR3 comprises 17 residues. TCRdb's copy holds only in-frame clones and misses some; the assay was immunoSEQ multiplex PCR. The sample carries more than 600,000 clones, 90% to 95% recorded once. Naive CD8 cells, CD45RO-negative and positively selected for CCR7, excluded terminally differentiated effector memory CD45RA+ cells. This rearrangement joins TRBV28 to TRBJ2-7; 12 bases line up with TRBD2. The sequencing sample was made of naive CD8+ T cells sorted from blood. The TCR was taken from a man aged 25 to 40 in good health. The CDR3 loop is CASSSPLLAGGDYEQYF. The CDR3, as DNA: TGTGCCAGCAGTTCTCCACTCCTAGCGGGGGGGGACTACGAGCAGTACTTC.